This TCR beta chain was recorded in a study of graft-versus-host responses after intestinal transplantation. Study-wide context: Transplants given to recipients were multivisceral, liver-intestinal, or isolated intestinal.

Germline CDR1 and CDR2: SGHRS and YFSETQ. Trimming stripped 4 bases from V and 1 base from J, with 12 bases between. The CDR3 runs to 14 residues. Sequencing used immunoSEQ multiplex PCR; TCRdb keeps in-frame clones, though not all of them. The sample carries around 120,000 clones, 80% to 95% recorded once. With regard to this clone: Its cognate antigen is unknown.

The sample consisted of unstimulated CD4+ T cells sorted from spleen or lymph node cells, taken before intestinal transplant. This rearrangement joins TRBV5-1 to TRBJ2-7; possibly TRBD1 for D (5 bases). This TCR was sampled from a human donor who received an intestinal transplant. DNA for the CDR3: TGCGCCAGCAGCCCGGAACAGGCGTCCTACGAGCAGTACTTC. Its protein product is CASSPEQASYEQYF.